This T cell receptor (beta chain) is from a study of cytomegalovirus exposure and HLA in healthy donors. Study conclusions and caveats: Follow-up analysis later connected one missense variant in DCLRE1C with trimming of TCR beta V- and J-genes.

Germline-derived CDR1 and CDR2 are LNHDA and SQIVND (reference sequence). The CDR3 loop spans 16 amino acids. The trim removed 3 bases at V and 0 bases at J, leaving 7 bases unmatched. In the PCR, 60 Vbeta and 13 Jbeta primers were used. The method was immunoSEQ multiplex PCR; TCRdb's version includes in-frame clones alone and lacks a portion of them. The sample carries 130,000 to 150,000 clones, around 72% recorded once. Comment on this clone: Its antigen is still unknown.

The TCR originated in a man aged 35 to 55 in good health and CMV-seronegative. V is TRBV19 and J is TRBJ1-1, with 7 bases identical to TRBD1. Sequenced sample: PBMCs. The CDR3 DNA is TGTGCCAGTAGTATCCACAGGGGTAGGATGAACACTGAAGCTTTCTTT. Its translation is CASSIHRGRMNTEAFF.